The clone carrying this T cell receptor (beta chain) was found a few times. Its cognate antigen is unknown. This entry comes from a study of OX40 agonist ivuxolimab in advanced cancers. Overall study findings and caveats: There were, on average, more expanded clones in CD8+ T cells than in CD4+. Specificity for antigen went undetermined in the expanded peripheral T cells.

Method: immunoSEQ multiplex PCR; TCRdb's copy keeps in-frame clones and lacks some. Here the sample spans around 35,000 clones, more than 85% being singletons. Germline loops: CDR1 SEHNR, CDR2 FQNEAQ (reference sequence). The V end lost 3 bases, the J end lost 2 bases, and 7 bases lay between the germline ends. CDR3 length: 13 amino acids. The sample in question was CD4+ or CD8+ T cells sorted from blood, obtained in a trial of the OX40 agonist ivuxolimab. This receptor was obtained from an adult with an advanced solid tumor such as melanoma, head and neck, liver or kidney cancer. The chain couples TRBV7-9 to TRBJ1-1; the D is unclear. DNA of the CDR3: TGTGCCAGCAGCTTGAATGTTAACACTGAAGCTTTCTTT. Protein: CASSLNVNTEAFF. Based on the CDR3 plus reference TRBV7-9 and TRBJ1-1, the full variable domain is DTGVSQNPRHKITKRGQNVTFRCDPISEHNRLYWYRQTLGQGPEFLTYFQNEAQLEKSRLLSDRFSAERPKGSFSTLEIQRTEQGDSAMYLCASSLNVNTEAFFGQGTRLTVV.